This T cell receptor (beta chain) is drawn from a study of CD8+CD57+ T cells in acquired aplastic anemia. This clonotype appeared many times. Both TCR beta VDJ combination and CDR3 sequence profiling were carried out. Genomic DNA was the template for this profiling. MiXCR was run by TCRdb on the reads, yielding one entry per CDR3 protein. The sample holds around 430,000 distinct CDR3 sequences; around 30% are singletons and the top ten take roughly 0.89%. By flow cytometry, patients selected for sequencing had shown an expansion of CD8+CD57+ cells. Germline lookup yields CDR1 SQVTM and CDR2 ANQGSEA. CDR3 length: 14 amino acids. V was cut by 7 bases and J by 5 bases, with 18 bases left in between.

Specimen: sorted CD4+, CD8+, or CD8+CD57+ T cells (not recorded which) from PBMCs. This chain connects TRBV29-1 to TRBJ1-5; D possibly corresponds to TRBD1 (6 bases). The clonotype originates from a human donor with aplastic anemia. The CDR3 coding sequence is TGCAGCGCCCGTGTGACGGGGGCTGATCAGCCCCAGCATTTT. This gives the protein CSARVTGADQPQHF. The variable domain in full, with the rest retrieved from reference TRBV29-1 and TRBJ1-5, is SAVISQKPSRDICQRGTSLTIQCQVDSQVTMMFWYRQQPGQSLTLIATANQGSEATYESGFVIDKFPISRPNLTFSTLTVSNMSPEDSSIYLCSARVTGADQPQHFGDGTRLSIL.